This T cell receptor (beta chain) was documented in a study of Ad26.COV2.S vaccination and SARS-CoV-2 variants. Whole-study context: The donor belonged to the COV1001 Ad26.COV2.S trial arm. Study outcomes and limitations: Researchers reported similar non-spike TCR breadth in vaccine and placebo recipients.

This table comes from immunoSEQ multiplex PCR, and its TCRdb copy is limited to in-frame clones, with some not included. The table has 250,000 to 300,000 clones, around 87% seen once. Noted treatment: roughly 18 received Ad26.COV2.S at low or high dose, single or two shots; 5 received placebo; per-sample allocation not given. Sampling was performed 63 days after the first vaccine or placebo injection. Of note for this clone: Its antigen is not identified.

CDR1 is SNHLY and CDR2 is FYNNEI in the germline V gene. V shed 3 bases and J 2 bases; nucleotides not matched to a gene: 5. The CDR3 contains 15 residues. The origin of this receptor is a person aged 18 to 65 who received the Ad26.COV2.S COVID-19 vaccine or a placebo. Sequences were derived from peripheral blood, sampled in a trial of Ad26.COV2.S vaccine versus placebo. The rearrangement links TRBV2 to TRBJ2-3; 7 nucleotides line up with TRBD2. The CDR3 coding sequence is TGTGCCAGCAGTGACGAAGCGGGGTCCACAGATACGCAGTATTTT. It codes for CASSDEAGSTDTQYF.